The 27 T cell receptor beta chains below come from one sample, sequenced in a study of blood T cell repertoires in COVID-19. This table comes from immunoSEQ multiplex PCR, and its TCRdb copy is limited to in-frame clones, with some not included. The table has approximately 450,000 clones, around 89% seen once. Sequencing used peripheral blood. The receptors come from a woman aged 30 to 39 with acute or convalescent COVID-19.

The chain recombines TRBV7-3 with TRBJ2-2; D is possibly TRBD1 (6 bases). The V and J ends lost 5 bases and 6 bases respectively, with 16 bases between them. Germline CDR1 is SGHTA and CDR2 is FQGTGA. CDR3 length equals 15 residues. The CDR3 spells CASSPAPRTAGELFF. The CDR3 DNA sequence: TGTGCCAGCAGCCCGGCTCCGCGGACAGCCGGGGAGCTGTTTTTT.

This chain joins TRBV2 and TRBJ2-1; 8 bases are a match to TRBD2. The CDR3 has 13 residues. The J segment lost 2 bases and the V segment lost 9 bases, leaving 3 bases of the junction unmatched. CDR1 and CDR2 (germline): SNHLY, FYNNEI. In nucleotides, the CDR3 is TGTGCCAGTCGGGGGGGCCCCTACAATGAGCAGTTCTTC. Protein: CASRGGPYNEQFF.

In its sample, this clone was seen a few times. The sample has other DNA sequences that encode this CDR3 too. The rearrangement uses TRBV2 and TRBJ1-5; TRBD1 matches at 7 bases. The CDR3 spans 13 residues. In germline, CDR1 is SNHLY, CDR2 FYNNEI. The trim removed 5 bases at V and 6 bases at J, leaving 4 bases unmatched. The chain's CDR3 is CASSRTGAQPQHF. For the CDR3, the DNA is TGTGCCAGCAGTCGTACAGGGGCTCAGCCCCAGCATTTT. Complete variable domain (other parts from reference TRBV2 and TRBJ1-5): EPEVTQTPSHQVTQMGQEVILRCVPISNHLYFYWYRQILGQKVEFLVSFYNNEISEKSEIFDDQFSVERPDGSNFTLKIRSTKLEDSAMYFCASSRTGAQPQHFGDGTRLSIL.

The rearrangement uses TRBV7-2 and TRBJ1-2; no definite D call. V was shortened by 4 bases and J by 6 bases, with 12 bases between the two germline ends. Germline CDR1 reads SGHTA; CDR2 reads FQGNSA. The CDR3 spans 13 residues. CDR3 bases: TGTGCCAGCAGCTCATCAAGACTCGATGGCTACACCTTC. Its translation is CASSSSRLDGYTF.

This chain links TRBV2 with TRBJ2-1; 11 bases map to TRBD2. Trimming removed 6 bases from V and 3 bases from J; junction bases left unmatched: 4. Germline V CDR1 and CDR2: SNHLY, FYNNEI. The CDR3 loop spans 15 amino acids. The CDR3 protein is CASSPTSGVYNEQFF. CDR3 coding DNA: TGTGCCAGCAGCCCGACTAGCGGGGTCTACAATGAGCAGTTCTTC.

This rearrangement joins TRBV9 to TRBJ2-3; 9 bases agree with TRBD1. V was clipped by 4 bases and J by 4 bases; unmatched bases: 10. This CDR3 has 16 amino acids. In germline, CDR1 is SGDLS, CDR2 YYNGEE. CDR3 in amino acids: CASSRQQGALSDTQYF. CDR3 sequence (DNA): TGTGCCAGCAGCAGACAACAGGGGGCGCTTTCAGATACGCAGTATTTT.

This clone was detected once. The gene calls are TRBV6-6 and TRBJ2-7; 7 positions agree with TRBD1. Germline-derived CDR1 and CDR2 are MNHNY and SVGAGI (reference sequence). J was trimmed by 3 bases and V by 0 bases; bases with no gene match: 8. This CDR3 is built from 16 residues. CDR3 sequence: CASSYSMEAGGYEQYF. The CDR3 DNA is TGTGCCAGCAGTTACTCGATGGAGGCAGGGGGCTACGAGCAGTACTTC.

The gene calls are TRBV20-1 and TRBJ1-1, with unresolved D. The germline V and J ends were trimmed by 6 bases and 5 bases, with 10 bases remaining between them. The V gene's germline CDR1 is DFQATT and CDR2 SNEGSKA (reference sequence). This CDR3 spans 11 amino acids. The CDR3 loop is CSAEGRTEAFF. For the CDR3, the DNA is TGCAGTGCCGAAGGGAGGACTGAAGCTTTCTTT.

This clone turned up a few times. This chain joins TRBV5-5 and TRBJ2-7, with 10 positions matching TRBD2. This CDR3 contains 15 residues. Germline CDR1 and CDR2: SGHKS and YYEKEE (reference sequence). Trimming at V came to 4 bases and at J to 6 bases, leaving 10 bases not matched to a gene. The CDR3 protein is CASSPAGTSAGEQYF. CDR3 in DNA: TGTGCCAGCAGCCCCGCCGGGACTAGCGCCGGCGAGCAGTACTTC.

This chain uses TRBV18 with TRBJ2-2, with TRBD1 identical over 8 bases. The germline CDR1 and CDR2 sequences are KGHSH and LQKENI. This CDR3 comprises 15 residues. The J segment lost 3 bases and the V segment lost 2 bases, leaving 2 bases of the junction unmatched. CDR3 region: CASSPGQGHTGELFF. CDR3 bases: TGTGCCAGCTCACCAGGACAGGGTCACACCGGGGAGCTGTTTTTT.

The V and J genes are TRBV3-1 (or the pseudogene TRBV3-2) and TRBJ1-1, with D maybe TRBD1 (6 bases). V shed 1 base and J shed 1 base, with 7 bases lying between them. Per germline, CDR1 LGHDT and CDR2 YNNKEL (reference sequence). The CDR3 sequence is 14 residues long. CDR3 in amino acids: CASSQAGANTEAFF. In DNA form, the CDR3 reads TGTGCCAGCAGCCAAGCAGGGGCGAACACTGAAGCTTTCTTT.

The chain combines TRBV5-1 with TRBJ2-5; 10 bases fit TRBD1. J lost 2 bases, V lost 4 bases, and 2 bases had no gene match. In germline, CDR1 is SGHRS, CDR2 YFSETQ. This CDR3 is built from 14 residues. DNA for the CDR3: TGCGCCAGCAGCCGGGACAGGGGACAAGAGACCCAGTACTTC. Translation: CASSRDRGQETQYF.

The CDR3 spells CASSILWGVDQPQHF. CDR3 bases: TGTGCCAGTAGTATTTTATGGGGGGTCGATCAGCCCCAGCATTTT. The chain links TRBV19 to TRBJ1-5; D perhaps matches TRBD1 (5 bases). V was cut by 3 bases and J by 5 bases, with 14 bases left in between. The CDR3 length is 15 residues. CDR1 and CDR2 from the germline V gene are LNHDA and SQIVND (reference sequence). The full variable domain, its missing parts supplied by reference TRBV19 and TRBJ1-5, is DGGITQSPKYLFRKEGQNVTLSCEQNLNHDAMYWYRQDPGQGLRLIYYSQIVNDFQKGDIAEGYSVSREKKESFPLTVTSAQKNPTAFYLCASSILWGVDQPQHFGDGTRLSIL.

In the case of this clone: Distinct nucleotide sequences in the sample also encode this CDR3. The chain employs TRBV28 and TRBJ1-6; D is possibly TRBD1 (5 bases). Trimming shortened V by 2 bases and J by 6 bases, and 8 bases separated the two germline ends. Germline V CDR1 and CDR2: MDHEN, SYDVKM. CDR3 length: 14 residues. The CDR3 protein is CASSLGQGNSPLHF. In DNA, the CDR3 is TGTGCCAGCAGTTTAGGGCAGGGTAATTCACCCCTCCACTTT. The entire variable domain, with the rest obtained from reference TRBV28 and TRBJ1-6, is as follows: DVKVTQSSRYLVKRTGEKVFLECVQDMDHENMFWYRQDPGLGLRLIYFSYDVKMKEKGDIPEGYSVSREKKERFSLILESASTNQTSMYLCASSLGQGNSPLHFGNGTRLTVT.

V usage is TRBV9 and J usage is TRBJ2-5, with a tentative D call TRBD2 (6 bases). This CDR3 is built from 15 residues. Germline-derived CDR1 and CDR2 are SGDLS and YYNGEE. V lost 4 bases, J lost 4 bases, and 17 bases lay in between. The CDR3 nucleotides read TGTGCCAGCAGCCGGGTGGGGGGTTTAAGAGAGACCCAGTACTTC. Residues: CASSRVGGLRETQYF.

For the CDR3, the DNA is TGCAGCGTTGGGGAAACAGGGGTTGAGAGGTATGGCTACACCTTC. Amino acid sequence: CSVGETGVERYGYTF. The chain couples TRBV29-1 to TRBJ1-2; TRBD1 aligns across 7 bases. CDR3 length equals 15 residues. The germline V gene encodes CDR1 SQVTM and CDR2 ANQGSEA. The V segment lost 4 bases and the J segment 5 bases; nucleotides outside the gene matches: 13.

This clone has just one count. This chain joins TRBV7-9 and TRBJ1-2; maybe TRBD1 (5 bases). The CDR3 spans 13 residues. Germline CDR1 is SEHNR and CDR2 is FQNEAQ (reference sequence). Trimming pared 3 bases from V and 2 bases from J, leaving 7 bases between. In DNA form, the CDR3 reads TGTGCCAGCAGCTTTGGGGCGAACTATGGCTACACCTTC. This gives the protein CASSFGANYGYTF.

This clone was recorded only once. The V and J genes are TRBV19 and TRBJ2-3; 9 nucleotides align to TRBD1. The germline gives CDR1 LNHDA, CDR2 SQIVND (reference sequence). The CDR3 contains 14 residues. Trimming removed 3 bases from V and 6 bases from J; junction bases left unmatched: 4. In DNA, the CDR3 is TGTGCCAGTAGTATGGAGGACAGGGGTGATACGCAGTATTTT. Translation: CASSMEDRGDTQYF.

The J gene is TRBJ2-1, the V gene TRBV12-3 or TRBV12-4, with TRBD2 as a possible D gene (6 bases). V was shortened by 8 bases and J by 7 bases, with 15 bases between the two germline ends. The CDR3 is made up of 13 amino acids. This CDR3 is CASSRDSKNEQFF. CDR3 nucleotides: TGTGCCAGCTCTCGGGACTCAAAAAATGAGCAGTTCTTC.

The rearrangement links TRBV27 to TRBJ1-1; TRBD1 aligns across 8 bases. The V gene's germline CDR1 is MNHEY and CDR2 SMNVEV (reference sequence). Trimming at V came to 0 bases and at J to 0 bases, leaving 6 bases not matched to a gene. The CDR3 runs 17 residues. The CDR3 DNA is TGTGCCAGCAGTTTATCGATGGGACAGGACCTGAACACTGAAGCTTTCTTT. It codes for CASSLSMGQDLNTEAFF.

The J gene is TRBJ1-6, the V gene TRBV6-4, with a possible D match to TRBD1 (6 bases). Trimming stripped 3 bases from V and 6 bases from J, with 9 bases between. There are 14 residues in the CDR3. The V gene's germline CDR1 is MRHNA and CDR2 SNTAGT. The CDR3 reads CASSELTGNSPLHF. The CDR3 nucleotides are TGTGCCAGCAGTGAACTGACAGGTAATTCACCCCTCCACTTT.

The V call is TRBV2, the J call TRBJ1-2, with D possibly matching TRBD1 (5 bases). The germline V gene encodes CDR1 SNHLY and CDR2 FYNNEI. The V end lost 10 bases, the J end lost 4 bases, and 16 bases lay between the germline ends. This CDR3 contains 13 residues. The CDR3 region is CANRTSGLYGYTF. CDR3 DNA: TGTGCCAACCGTACGTCAGGGCTCTATGGCTACACCTTC.

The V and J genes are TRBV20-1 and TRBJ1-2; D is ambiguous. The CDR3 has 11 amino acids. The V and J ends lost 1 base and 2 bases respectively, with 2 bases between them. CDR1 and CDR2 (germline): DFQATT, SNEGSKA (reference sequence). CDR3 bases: TGCAGTGCTAGAGTAAACTATGGCTACACCTTC. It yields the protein CSARVNYGYTF.

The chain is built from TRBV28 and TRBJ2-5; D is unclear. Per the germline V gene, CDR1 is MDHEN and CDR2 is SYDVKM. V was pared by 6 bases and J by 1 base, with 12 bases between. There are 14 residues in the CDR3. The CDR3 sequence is CASSRVFIQETQYF. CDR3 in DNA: TGTGCCAGCAGCCGAGTTTTTATCCAAGAGACCCAGTACTTC.

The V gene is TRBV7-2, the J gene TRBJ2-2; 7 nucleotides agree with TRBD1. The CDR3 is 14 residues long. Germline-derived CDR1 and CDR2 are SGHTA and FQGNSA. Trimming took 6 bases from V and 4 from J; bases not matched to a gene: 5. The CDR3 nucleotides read TGTGCCAGCAGGCCCAACAGGGGCACCGGGGAGCTGTTTTTT. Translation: CASRPNRGTGELFF.

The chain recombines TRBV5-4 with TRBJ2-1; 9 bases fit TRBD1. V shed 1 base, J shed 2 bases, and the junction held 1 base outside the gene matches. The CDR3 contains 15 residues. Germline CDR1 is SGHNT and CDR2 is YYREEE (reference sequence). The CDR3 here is CASSLTGGAYNEQFF. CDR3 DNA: TGTGCCAGCAGCTTGACAGGGGGCGCCTACAATGAGCAGTTCTTC.

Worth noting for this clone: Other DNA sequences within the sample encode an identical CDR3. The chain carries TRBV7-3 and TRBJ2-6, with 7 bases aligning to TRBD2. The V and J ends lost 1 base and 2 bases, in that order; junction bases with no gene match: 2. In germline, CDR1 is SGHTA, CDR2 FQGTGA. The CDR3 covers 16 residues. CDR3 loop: CASSLSAGAGANVLTF. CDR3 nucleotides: TGTGCCAGCAGCTTAAGCGCGGGGGCTGGGGCCAACGTCCTGACTTTC.